Presented here are 27 T cell receptor beta chains from one specimen sequenced in a study of cytomegalovirus exposure and HLA in healthy donors. Researchers ran the PCR with 60 Vbeta and 13 Jbeta primers. Profiling relied on immunoSEQ multiplex PCR, and the TCRdb table lists in-frame clones only, not all of them. Here the sample spans about 140,000 clones, 65% to 80% being singletons. Sequenced material: PBMCs. These receptors all stem from a human donor in good health.

The chain joins TRBV7-2 to TRBJ2-3; D is ambiguous. The CDR3 runs 13 residues. CDR1 is SGHTA, CDR2 FQGNSA, per germline. Trimming cost V 1 base and J 10 bases, with 12 bases left between them. Here the CDR3 reads CASSLETSRSQYF. CDR3 nucleotides: TGTGCCAGCAGCTTAGAAACTTCCCGATCGCAGTATTTT.

This clone was picked up a small number of times. The V gene is TRBV27, the J gene TRBJ2-1; a possible D gene is TRBD2 (6 bases). The CDR3 consists of 16 residues. The V end lost 5 bases, the J end lost 6 bases, and 20 bases lay between the germline ends. Germline loops: CDR1 MNHEY, CDR2 SMNVEV (reference sequence). CDR3 residues: CASSQSGAVGGNEQFF. The CDR3 nucleotides are TGTGCCAGCAGTCAATCCGGGGCGGTGGGGGGCAATGAGCAGTTCTTC.

V gene TRBV7-9 combines with J gene TRBJ2-7, with no clear D. Trimming removed 1 base from V and 6 bases from J, with 7 bases in between. This CDR3 is built from 12 residues. Looked up from germline, CDR1 is SEHNR and CDR2 is FQNEAQ (reference sequence). The CDR3 sequence: CASSLDLPEQYF. The CDR3 DNA reads as TGTGCCAGCAGCTTAGATCTTCCCGAGCAGTACTTC. The full variable domain, rest sourced from reference TRBV7-9 and TRBJ2-7, is DTGVSQNPRHKITKRGQNVTFRCDPISEHNRLYWYRQTLGQGPEFLTYFQNEAQLEKSRLLSDRFSAERPKGSFSTLEIQRTEQGDSAMYLCASSLDLPEQYFGPGTRLTVT.

V gene TRBV4-1 combines with J gene TRBJ2-7; D perhaps matches TRBD1 (5 bases). Trimming took 0 bases from V and 2 from J, leaving 8 bases between them. The CDR3 runs 14 residues. The germline V gene encodes CDR1 MGHRA and CDR2 YSYEKL. In nucleotides, the CDR3 is TGCGCCAGCAGCCAAGATCGGACAACCTACGAGCAGTACTTC. Encoded protein: CASSQDRTTYEQYF.

This chain uses TRBV9 with TRBJ1-2; D ambiguous. Germline assignment: CDR1 SGDLS and CDR2 YYNGEE. V lost 4 bases to trimming and J lost 8 bases, with 12 bases between them. This CDR3 has 12 residues. CDR3 in DNA: TGTGCCAGCAGCACATCATTCGGGGGCTACACCTTC. It is translated as CASSTSFGGYTF.

This chain links TRBV5-8 with TRBJ2-1, with 8 bases fitting TRBD2. In germline, CDR1 is SGHTS, CDR2 YDEGEE. Trimming removed 2 bases from V and 7 bases from J; junction bases left unmatched: 11. The CDR3 sequence is 16 residues long. CDR3 sequence reads: CASSFTAGARGNEQFF. DNA of the CDR3: TGTGCCAGCAGCTTTACAGCGGGAGCAAGAGGGAATGAGCAGTTCTTC.

The rearrangement joins TRBV7-9 to TRBJ2-2; 8 nucleotides align to TRBD2. Unmatched junction bases numbered 4, after V lost 1 base and J lost 6 bases. The length of the CDR3 is 15 residues. Looked up from germline, CDR1 is SEHNR and CDR2 is FQNEAQ (reference sequence). This CDR3 reads CASSLVSGRAGELFF. Here the CDR3 DNA reads TGTGCCAGCAGCTTAGTAAGCGGGAGAGCCGGGGAGCTGTTTTTT.

J is TRBJ2-2 and V is TRBV5-1, with TRBD2 matching over 15 bases. The germline CDR1 and CDR2 sequences are SGHRS and YFSETQ. V lost 4 bases, J lost 4 bases, and 17 bases stayed unmatched. The CDR3 is 21 residues long. The CDR3 DNA follows: TGCGCCAGCAGCCCACCGAGGACTAGCGGGAGGGCCAGATCGAGCACCGGGGAGCTGTTTTTT. Encoded protein: CASSPPRTSGRARSSTGELFF. The full variable domain, its missing parts supplied by reference TRBV5-1 and TRBJ2-2, is KAGVTQTPRYLIKTRGQQVTLSCSPISGHRSVSWYQQTPGQGLQFLFEYFSETQRNKGNFPGRFSGRQFSNSRSEMNVSTLELGDSALYLCASSPPRTSGRARSSTGELFFGEGSRLTVL.

The chain uses TRBV27 and TRBJ2-7, with D uncertain. Trimming cost V 6 bases and J 5 bases, with 14 bases left between them. This CDR3 has 13 residues. CDR1 is MNHEY, CDR2 SMNVEV, per germline (reference sequence). This CDR3 reads CASREQGGDEQYF. In DNA form, the CDR3 reads TGTGCCAGCAGGGAACAAGGTGGAGACGAGCAGTACTTC.

In nucleotides, the CDR3 is TGTGCCAGCAGTCCCTACAGGGCCACTAACTATGGCTACACCTTC. Translation: CASSPYRATNYGYTF. The chain is built from TRBV28 and TRBJ1-2, with D tentatively TRBD1 (6 bases). Between the trimmed V and J ends, which lost 5 bases and 0 bases, there was a span of 13 bases. This CDR3 contains 15 residues. The germline gives CDR1 MDHEN, CDR2 SYDVKM.

This clone was observed a few times. The chain has TRBV28 and TRBJ2-7; 8 bases align to TRBD2. The J segment lost 2 bases and the V segment lost 3 bases, leaving 6 bases of the junction unmatched. Germline V gene lookup returns CDR1 MDHEN and CDR2 SYDVKM. The CDR3 totals 15 residues. CDR3 protein: CASSFLGTRPYEQYF. The CDR3 DNA reads TGTGCCAGCAGTTTTTTGGGGACTAGACCCTACGAGCAGTACTTC.

The chain recombines TRBV12-5 with TRBJ2-3; TRBD2 is a possible D gene (6 bases). CDR3 length equals 14 residues. Trimming removed 5 bases at V and 5 bases at J, with 14 bases between. CDR1 LGHNT and CDR2 FRNRAP come from the germline V gene. The CDR3, as DNA: TGTGCTAGTGGTACCTTCACGGAGGGAGATACGCAGTATTTT. It yields the protein CASGTFTEGDTQYF.

The V and J genes are TRBV4-1 and TRBJ2-1; 9 bases line up with TRBD2. Germline-derived CDR1 and CDR2 are MGHRA and YSYEKL. The CDR3 has 20 amino acids. V dropped 1 base and J dropped 0; count of bases not matched to a gene: 13. The CDR3 DNA follows: TGCGCCAGCAGCCAAGTGTCGCTAGCGGGGATTGTGAGCTCCTACAATGAGCAGTTCTTC. Amino acids: CASSQVSLAGIVSSYNEQFF.

This clone was recorded only once. This sequence joins TRBV7-8 and TRBJ2-3; the D is unclear. The CDR3 runs 16 residues. The germline V gene has CDR1 SGHVS and CDR2 FQNEAQ. V lost 0 bases and J 2 bases, leaving 12 bases between the germline ends. The CDR3 sequence is CASSLAGTGYTDTQYF. The CDR3 coding sequence is TGTGCCAGCAGCTTAGCGGGTACGGGTTACACAGATACGCAGTATTTT.

The V and J genes are TRBV4-3 and TRBJ1-4; D is unresolved. V was pared by 0 bases and J by 4 bases, with 9 bases between. The V gene's germline CDR1 is LGHNA and CDR2 YSLEER. This CDR3 region has 15 residues. The chain's CDR3 is CASSQDRGGNEKLFF. DNA for the CDR3: TGCGCCAGCAGCCAAGATCGTGGAGGTAATGAAAAACTGTTTTTT.

This clone was seen a handful of times. This chain joins TRBV4-1 and TRBJ2-3; 12 bases line up with TRBD2. The CDR3 loop spans 16 amino acids. J gave up 4 bases and V 1 base, and 3 bases lay outside the gene matches. CDR1 MGHRA and CDR2 YSYEKL come from the germline V gene. CDR3 sequence (DNA): TGCGCCAGCAGCCAAGGGACTAGCGGGATGGCAGATACGCAGTATTTT. Translated: CASSQGTSGMADTQYF.

This chain links TRBV2 with TRBJ2-7; 9 bases fit TRBD2. The CDR3 is 15 amino acids. The germline gives CDR1 SNHLY, CDR2 FYNNEI. Trimming cost V 4 bases and J 3 bases; bases outside gene matches: 7. CDR3 amino acids: CASSVGTSRFYEQYF. The CDR3 DNA sequence: TGTGCCAGCAGTGTAGGGACTAGCAGATTCTACGAGCAGTACTTC. Filled out from reference TRBV2 and TRBJ2-7, the complete variable domain reads EPEVTQTPSHQVTQMGQEVILRCVPISNHLYFYWYRQILGQKVEFLVSFYNNEISEKSEIFDDQFSVERPDGSNFTLKIRSTKLEDSAMYFCASSVGTSRFYEQYFGPGTRLTVT.

This rearrangement joins TRBV19 to TRBJ2-1, with TRBD2 identical over 8 bases. The CDR3 totals 16 residues. Germline lookup yields CDR1 LNHDA and CDR2 SQIVND (reference sequence). V shed 5 bases and J 2 bases; nucleotides not matched to a gene: 8. The CDR3 DNA reads as TGTGCCAGTAGTGCAATACTAGCGGACCCCTACAATGAGCAGTTCTTC. Encoded protein: CASSAILADPYNEQFF. Full variable domain (missing parts from reference TRBV19 and TRBJ2-1): DGGITQSPKYLFRKEGQNVTLSCEQNLNHDAMYWYRQDPGQGLRLIYYSQIVNDFQKGDIAEGYSVSREKKESFPLTVTSAQKNPTAFYLCASSAILADPYNEQFFGPGTRLTVL.

A word on this clone: One end of the junction is discordant with germline, which a read error may explain. V gene TRBV7-7 combines with J gene TRBJ2-5, with D perhaps matching TRBD2 (6 bases). CDR3 length: 15 residues. Germline V lookup: CDR1 SSHAT, CDR2 FNYEAQ (reference sequence). CDR3 amino acids: CASSFGGIQGETQYF. In nucleotides, the CDR3 is TGTGCTAGCAGTTTCGGCGGGATCCAAGGGGAGACCCAGTACTTC.

The chain is built from TRBV9 and TRBJ2-5; D is ambiguous. Trimming removed 4 bases from V and 5 bases from J, with 9 bases in between. Germline loops: CDR1 SGDLS, CDR2 YYNGEE. This CDR3 has 12 amino acids. Here the CDR3 reads CASSPNAETQYF. The DNA for the CDR3 is TGTGCCAGCAGCCCGAATGCGGAGACCCAGTACTTC. Variable domain in full (rest from reference TRBV9 and TRBJ2-5): DSGVTQTPKHLITATGQRVTLRCSPRSGDLSVYWYQQSLDQGLQFLIQYYNGEERAKGNILERFSAQQFPDLHSELNLSSLELGDSALYFCASSPNAETQYFGPGTRLLVL.

V is TRBV9 and J is TRBJ2-1, with D possibly being TRBD2 (5 bases). The CDR3 length is 16 residues. Germline CDR1 reads SGDLS; CDR2 reads YYNGEE. Trimming cost V 6 bases and J 0 bases, with 16 bases left between them. The CDR3 DNA is TGTGCCAGCAACACTGCTGGGGAGAGCTCCTACAATGAGCAGTTCTTC. This gives the protein CASNTAGESSYNEQFF. The full variable domain, in which reference TRBV9 and TRBJ2-1 provide the parts outside the CDR3, is DSGVTQTPKHLITATGQRVTLRCSPRSGDLSVYWYQQSLDQGLQFLIQYYNGEERAKGNILERFSAQQFPDLHSELNLSSLELGDSALYFCASNTAGESSYNEQFFGPGTRLTVL.

The V and J genes are TRBV2 and TRBJ2-2; 8 bases are a match to TRBD1. V dropped 11 bases and J dropped 3; count of bases not matched to a gene: 8. CDR1 is SNHLY and CDR2 is FYNNEI in the germline V gene. CDR3 length equals 14 residues. As DNA, the CDR3 is TGTGCCGGGAGGACAGGGTTGGACACCGGGGAGCTGTTTTTT. It specifies CAGRTGLDTGELFF.

A single count supports this clone. The chain carries TRBV28 and TRBJ2-1; unclear D gene. The CDR3 consists of 14 residues. Germline lookup yields CDR1 MDHEN and CDR2 SYDVKM. Between the trimmed V and J ends, which lost 5 bases and 0 bases, there was a span of 8 bases. The CDR3 protein is CASSPPGSYNEQFF. CDR3 bases: TGTGCCAGCAGTCCCCCCGGCTCCTACAATGAGCAGTTCTTC.

V gene TRBV7-8 combines with J gene TRBJ2-1, with 7 bases that match TRBD1. The length of the CDR3 is 12 residues. V dropped 5 bases and J dropped 6; count of bases not matched to a gene: 1. Germline CDR1 SGHVS, CDR2 FQNEAQ. The CDR3 spells CASSRDSNEQFF. CDR3 DNA: TGTGCCAGCAGCCGGGACAGCAATGAGCAGTTCTTC.

This chain connects TRBV27 to TRBJ1-5; the match to TRBD1 covers 9 bases. V was pared by 4 bases and J by 0 bases, with 10 bases of the junction left unmatched. The germline gives CDR1 MNHEY, CDR2 SMNVEV (reference sequence). The CDR3 runs 18 residues. CDR3 DNA: TGTGCCAGCAGTTCTCTAGGGACAGGGCGGGATAGCAATCAGCCCCAGCATTTT. Its translation is CASSSLGTGRDSNQPQHF.

In this sample, this clone turned up a few times. The chain joins TRBV5-6 to TRBJ1-3; 10 positions agree with TRBD1. V lost 2 bases to trimming and J lost 4 bases; unmatched junction nucleotides: 6. The CDR3 has 16 residues. Germline V gene lookup returns CDR1 SGHDT and CDR2 YYEEEE. CDR3 residues: CASSFRDRGSGNTIYF. The CDR3 coding sequence is TGTGCCAGCAGCTTCCGGGACAGGGGTTCGGGAAACACCATATATTTT.

This sequence joins TRBV7-6 and TRBJ2-3; 11 bases map to TRBD1. The length of the CDR3 is 15 residues. Germline V gives CDR1 SGHVS, CDR2 FNYEAQ. Trimming removed 4 bases from V and 6 bases from J; junction bases left unmatched: 6. CDR3 residues: CASSSLDRGRDTQYF. Here the CDR3 DNA reads TGTGCCAGCAGCTCATTGGACAGGGGGCGGGATACGCAGTATTTT.